The 13 T cell receptor beta chains below come from one sample, sequenced in a study of cytomegalovirus exposure and HLA in healthy donors (dated by TCRdb to about 2017). The library was built by means of the immunoSEQ multiplex PCR assay. A mixture of 60 forward primers for TCR Vbeta segments and 13 reverse primers for TCR Jbeta segments was used in the multiplex PCR. TCRdb retrieved this table from immuneACCESS and kept in-frame rearrangements only. Not all clones are present; in checked studies, unresolved V genes account for under half, and no reason is known for the remainder. The table held for this sample gives around 60,000 clones. Jointly, the top ten make up approximately 5.1% of the sample. Material for sequencing was PBMCs. The source is a man aged 30-40 years in good health and CMV-seropositive.

This chain joins TRBV7-9 and TRBJ2-5; 8 bases line up with TRBD2. After removal of 2 bases from V and 5 bases from J, the junction contained 10 bases not matched to a gene. Looked up from germline, CDR1 is SEHNR and CDR2 is FQNEAQ (reference sequence). The CDR3 is made up of 16 amino acids. The CDR3 sequence: CASSLSAGAGVETQYF. Here the CDR3 DNA reads TGTGCCAGCAGCTTAAGTGCAGGAGCGGGAGTTGAGACCCAGTACTTC.

This chain uses TRBV5-1 with TRBJ2-1; D is possibly TRBD2 (5 bases). Germline V lookup: CDR1 SGHRS, CDR2 YFSETQ. The CDR3 runs 15 residues. V lost 7 bases and J lost 6, with 20 bases in between. DNA of the CDR3: TGCGCCAGCTCCGCAGACGGGAAAGGGATCAATGAGCAGTTCTTC. Its protein is CASSADGKGINEQFF.

The rearrangement joins TRBV29-1 to TRBJ2-7; TRBD1 agrees at 8 bases. There are 12 residues in the CDR3. Germline CDR1 is SQVTM and CDR2 is ANQGSEA. V was pared by 4 bases and J by 2 bases, with 1 base of the junction left unmatched. The CDR3 is CSVGGQAYEQYF. The CDR3 region has the DNA TGCAGCGTTGGGGGACAGGCCTACGAGCAGTACTTC.

V gene TRBV5-1 combines with J gene TRBJ1-1; TRBD1 agrees at 8 bases. Germline CDR1 is SGHRS and CDR2 is YFSETQ. V gave up 4 bases and J gave up 4 bases; unmatched junction bases: 15. CDR3 size: 17 residues. CDR3 nucleotide sequence: TGCGCCAGCAGCGTGGGGGGGACAGGCTGGGCGGGCACTGAAGCTTTCTTT. Translation gives CASSVGGTGWAGTEAFF.

The V call is TRBV30, the J call TRBJ1-1; no reliable D call. Germline loops: CDR1 GTSNPN, CDR2 SVGIG (reference sequence). The CDR3 extends over 15 amino acids. With 1 base removed from V and 0 bases from J, the gap between germline ends came to 12 bases. CDR3 region: CAWSAPWQMNTEAFF. CDR3 nucleotides: TGTGCCTGGAGTGCCCCCTGGCAGATGAACACTGAAGCTTTCTTT. Full variable domain (rest looked up from reference TRBV30 and TRBJ1-1): SQTIHQWPATLVQPVGSPLSLECTVEGTSNPNLYWYRQAAGRGLQLLFYSVGIGQISSEVPQNLSASRPQDRQFILSSKKLLLSDSGFYLCAWSAPWQMNTEAFFGQGTRLTVV.

The V call is TRBV6-6, the J call TRBJ1-4, with D perhaps TRBD1 (6 bases). The CDR3 is 14 residues long. The V and J ends lost 4 bases and 8 bases respectively, with 14 bases between them. CDR1 and CDR2 from the germline V gene are MNHNY and SVGAGI (reference sequence). Here the CDR3 reads CASSSQGRFEKLFF. CDR3 coding DNA: TGTGCCAGCAGTTCCCAGGGGCGGTTCGAAAAACTGTTTTTT.

The chain has TRBV11-3 and TRBJ2-1, with 12 positions matching TRBD1. V was clipped by 4 bases and J by 6 bases; unmatched bases: 4. CDR3 length: 15 residues. The V gene's germline CDR1 is SGHNT and CDR2 YENEEA. The CDR3, as DNA: TGTGCCAGCAGCTCCCGGGACAGGGGGCTCAATGAGCAGTTCTTC. This codes for CASSSRDRGLNEQFF.

The chain combines TRBV4-1 with TRBJ1-2, with D possibly TRBD1 on 5 matching bases. The length of the CDR3 is 15 residues. Germline V gene data show CDR1 as MGHRA and CDR2 as YSYEKL. The germline V and J ends were trimmed by 0 bases and 8 bases, with 16 bases remaining between them. CDR3 nucleotide sequence: TGCGCCAGCAGCCAAGAATTGGCAGGGAAGGGGGGCTACACCTTC. It yields the protein CASSQELAGKGGYTF.

CDR3 loop: CAWSVASGYTF. The DNA of the CDR3 is TGTGCCTGGAGTGTAGCGAGTGGCTACACCTTC. The chain couples TRBV30 to TRBJ1-2; no clear D. Germline V CDR1 and CDR2: GTSNPN, SVGIG (reference sequence). The CDR3 sequence is 11 residues long. V was shortened by 0 bases and J by 7 bases, with 6 bases between the two germline ends.

The J gene is TRBJ2-3, the V gene TRBV5-1; D might be TRBD1 (6 bases). V lost 4 bases, J lost 9 bases, and 24 bases lay in between. This CDR3 region has 16 residues. Germline CDR1 is SGHRS and CDR2 is YFSETQ. CDR3 nucleotide sequence: TGCGCCAGCAGCCTGGGTGGATTAGGACAGCTAGGAACGCAGTATTTT. Its protein is CASSLGGLGQLGTQYF. The full variable domain, rest sourced from reference TRBV5-1 and TRBJ2-3, is KAGVTQTPRYLIKTRGQQVTLSCSPISGHRSVSWYQQTPGQGLQFLFEYFSETQRNKGNFPGRFSGRQFSNSRSEMNVSTLELGDSALYLCASSLGGLGQLGTQYFGPGTRLTVL.

The V and J genes are TRBV4-1 and TRBJ2-7; TRBD2 agrees at 13 bases. Looked up from germline, CDR1 is MGHRA and CDR2 is YSYEKL. The CDR3 extends over 19 amino acids. V lost 3 bases and J lost 2; bases outside the gene matches: 13. CDR3 nucleotide sequence: TGCGCCAGCAGCCATACGGGACTAGCGGGGACCTCAATTCCCTACGAGCAGTACTTC. Protein sequence: CASSHTGLAGTSIPYEQYF.

V is TRBV11-3 and J is TRBJ2-1, with a possible D match to TRBD2 (6 bases). The germline V gene encodes CDR1 SGHNT and CDR2 YENEEA. Trimming left V 2 bases short and J 6 bases short, with 11 bases between. The CDR3 is made up of 14 amino acids. CDR3 sequence reads: CASSLPGLSNEQFF. CDR3 in DNA: TGTGCCAGCAGCTTACCGGGACTTTCCAATGAGCAGTTCTTC. The variable domain in full, with the rest retrieved from reference TRBV11-3 and TRBJ2-1, is EAGVVQSPRYKIIEKKQPVAFWCNPISGHNTLYWYLQNLGQGPELLIRYENEEAVDDSQLPKDRFSAERLKGVDSTLKIQPAELGDSAVYLCASSLPGLSNEQFFGPGTRLTVL.

As DNA, the CDR3 is TGTGCCAGTAGTCCTGGGACAGACCCTGCCTTCTACGAGCAGTACTTC. As protein: CASSPGTDPAFYEQYF. The rearrangement joins TRBV19 to TRBJ2-5, with 7 bases matching TRBD1. The assigned J gene may be wrong: the sequence end matches TRBJ2-7 better. The CDR3 is 16 amino acids. Germline CDR1 reads LNHDA; CDR2 reads SQIVND (reference sequence).